The rows below give T cell receptor beta chains drawn from one sample of a study of early T cells in non-severe SARS-CoV-2 infection. Each CDR3 protein gets one entry after TCRdb re-called the 5' RACE reads with MiXCR. The sample records around 56,000 distinct CDR3 sequences, roughly 13% being singletons. Sequenced here: whole blood, sampled at baseline. The receptor source for this set is an adult who was a healthcare worker with PCR-confirmed SARS-CoV-2 infection or an uninfected control (not recorded which). Both conserved end residues are part of each CDR3. Each record gives: J gene, D gene, V gene, clone size, CDR3 protein, CDR3 DNA. The D gene is left open where the match is weak. Expanded clones are given a class, and other clones once, few, many or no size at all.

TRBJ2-3	-	TRBV28	many	CASSLADTQYF	TGTGCCAGCAGTTTAGCCGATACGCAGTATTTT
TRBJ2-1	-	TRBV19	many	CASNPGWVNEQFF	TGTGCCAGTAACCCGGGATGGGTGAATGAGCAGTTCTTC
TRBJ2-6	-	TRBV5-1	-	CASSLATVGANVLTF	TGCGCCAGCAGCTTGGCGACAGTTGGGGCCAACGTCCTGACTTTC
TRBJ1-1	-	TRBV7-9	-	CASSFPPALEAFF	TGTGCCAGCAGCTTCCCCCCCGCCCTTGAAGCTTTCTTT
TRBJ2-3	-	TRBV7-3	few	CASSLEGSDTDTQYF	TGTGCCAGCAGCTTGGAGGGGAGTGACACAGATACGCAGTATTTT
TRBJ2-1	TRBD1	TRBV5-6	few	CASSSLTGQGEQFF	TGTGCCAGCAGCAGCTTGACAGGACAGGGTGAGCAGTTCTTC
TRBJ2-7	-	TRBV12-2	many	CASRPTLAGGAPITYEQYF	TGTGCAAGTCGCCCCACGCTGGCAGGGGGAGCCCCAATAACCTACGAGCAGTACTTC
TRBJ2-1	TRBD1	TRBV20-1	few	CSARPYDRGRIRDEQFF	TGCAGTGCTAGACCTTACGACAGGGGGCGGATTAGGGATGAGCAGTTCTTC
TRBJ2-1	-	TRBV7-9	-	CASSVDLPNEQFF	TGTGCCAGCAGCGTTGATCTTCCAAATGAGCAGTTCTTC
TRBJ1-1	TRBD1	TRBV20-1	-	CSASGGQPNTEAFF	TGCAGTGCTAGCGGGGGACAGCCGAACACTGAAGCTTTCTTT
TRBJ2-4	-	TRBV12-3/TRBV12-4	many	CASSFGNIQYF	TGTGCCAGCAGTTTTGGAAACATTCAGTACTTC
TRBJ1-3	-	TRBV6-6	many	CASSYAGGSVKSSGNTIYF	TGTGCCAGCAGTTACGCAGGCGGATCAGTAAAGAGCTCTGGAAACACCATATATTTT
TRBJ2-3	TRBD1	TRBV5-1	few	CASSFPGQGGDTQYF	TGCGCCAGCAGCTTTCCGGGACAGGGCGGCGATACGCAGTATTTT
TRBJ1-6	-	TRBV18	few	CASSPQGRNYNSPLHF	TGTGCCAGCTCACCACAGGGGAGAAACTATAATTCACCCCTCCACTTT
TRBJ2-1	TRBD2	TRBV19	few	CASAKGLAGRYHEQFF	TGTGCCAGTGCCAAGGGACTAGCGGGACGGTACCATGAGCAGTTCTTC
TRBJ2-7	-	TRBV10-3	few	CAITGEQGREQYF	TGTGCCATCACCGGGGAACAGGGCCGCGAGCAGTACTTC
TRBJ2-3	-	TRBV9	-	CASSPFGTDTQYF	TGTGCCAGCAGCCCCTTCGGCACAGATACGCAGTATTTT
TRBJ2-7	-	TRBV11-2	many	CASSLPETYEQYF	TGTGCCAGCAGCTTACCAGAAACCTACGAGCAGTACTTC
TRBJ1-5	-	TRBV11-2	-	CASSLSGSNQPQHF	TGTGCCAGCAGCTTATCAGGGAGCAATCAGCCCCAGCATTTT
TRBJ2-7	-	TRBV7-5	-	CISVPEALAGDAYEQYF	-
TRBJ1-5	TRBD1	TRBV7-2	many	CASSLEQGKGQPQHF	TGTGCCAGCAGCCTCGAACAGGGGAAGGGACAGCCCCAGCATTTT
TRBJ1-1	-	TRBV30	-	CAWSGLTKTEVMNTEAFF	TGTGCCTGGAGCGGACTGACAAAGACGGAGGTCATGAACACTGAAGCTTTCTTT
TRBJ2-7	TRBD1	TRBV5-4	-	CASSDLTGSEQYF	TGTGCCAGCAGCGACCTGACAGGGTCCGAGCAGTACTTC
TRBJ2-5	-	TRBV5-1	few	CASSLGQAQETQYF	TGCGCCAGCAGCTTGGGACAGGCTCAAGAGACCCAGTACTTC
TRBJ2-5	-	TRBV5-1	-	CASSLEGTTGIKTQYF	TGCGCCAGCAGCTTGGAAGGGACCACAGGGATTAAGACCCAGTACTTC
TRBJ2-4	TRBD2	TRBV28	many	CASSLKGSGGQNIQYF	TGTGCCAGCAGTTTAAAAGGTAGCGGGGGTCAAAACATTCAGTACTTC
TRBJ2-7	TRBD1	TRBV18	many	CASSPPLGQGTEQYF	TGTGCCAGCTCACCTCCTTTGGGACAGGGAACCGAGCAGTACTTC
TRBJ2-1	-	TRBV15	-	CATSGGRRNEQFF	TGTGCCACCAGCGGGGGACGGCGCAATGAGCAGTTCTTC
TRBJ1-1	-	TRBV14	-	CASSQVGGGEAFF	TGTGCCAGCAGCCAAGTGGGAGGGGGTGAAGCTTTCTTT
TRBJ2-5	TRBD1	TRBV4-1	-	CASSQGTGGERETQYF	TGCGCCAGCAGCCAGGGGACAGGGGGCGAGAGGGAGACCCAGTACTTC
TRBJ2-3	TRBD2	TRBV4-3	many	CASSQEPGGTDTQYF	TGCGCCAGCAGCCAAGAGCCGGGAGGAACAGATACGCAGTATTTT
TRBJ1-2	-	TRBV5-1	few	CASSLLPDYGYTF	TGCGCCAGCAGCTTGCTCCCAGACTATGGCTACACCTTC
TRBJ2-7	-	TRBV10-1	-	CASSESHRDYEQYF	TGCGCCAGCAGTGAGTCGCATAGGGACTACGAGCAGTACTTC
TRBJ2-7	TRBD1	TRBV20-1	many	CSAIERDRGTYEQYF	TGCAGTGCCATTGAACGGGACAGGGGAACCTACGAGCAGTACTTC
TRBJ2-1	TRBD1	TRBV5-1	few	CASSLNGDRGMDEQFF	TGCGCCAGCAGCTTGAATGGGGACAGGGGGATGGATGAGCAGTTCTTC
TRBJ2-2	-	TRBV20-1	-	CSATGGPGELFF	TGCAGTGCCACAGGAGGCCCCGGGGAGCTGTTTTTT
TRBJ2-5	-	TRBV18	-	CASSRQEGPGTQYF	TGTGCCAGCTCTCGGCAGGAGGGACCGGGGACCCAGTACTTC
TRBJ2-1	-	TRBV10-3	few	CAISGRSDRRGNEQFF	TGTGCCATCAGTGGCAGATCGGACCGGAGGGGCAATGAGCAGTTCTTC
TRBJ1-1	-	TRBV25-1	few	CASSEVISEAFF	TGTGCCAGCAGTGAGGTTATATCTGAAGCTTTCTTT
TRBJ2-6	-	TRBV28	few	CASSLLWAGRSGANVLTF	TGTGCCAGCAGTTTATTGTGGGCAGGGCGGTCTGGGGCCAACGTCCTGACTTTC
TRBJ2-2	-	TRBV14	-	CASSQAKGSGELFF	TGTGCCAGCAGCCAAGCTAAGGGATCCGGGGAGCTGTTTTTT
TRBJ1-5	-	TRBV7-9	many	CASSLGSGRHSNQPQHF	TGTGCCAGCAGCTTAGGGTCCGGGAGGCATAGCAATCAGCCCCAGCATTTT
TRBJ2-3	-	TRBV5-1	many	CASSLDRAADTQYF	TGCGCCAGCAGCTTGGACAGGGCGGCAGATACGCAGTATTTT
TRBJ1-1	-	TRBV19	few	CASSRNTWNTEAFF	TGTGCCAGTAGTAGGAACACGTGGAACACTGAAGCTTTCTTT
TRBJ1-3	-	TRBV28	many	CASSLWGHLSGNTIYF	TGTGCCAGCAGTTTATGGGGACACCTCTCTGGAAACACCATATATTTT
TRBJ2-7	-	TRBV27	-	CASSLTGMRAYEQYF	TGTGCCAGCAGTTTAACAGGGATGAGGGCCTACGAGCAGTACTTC
TRBJ1-2	-	TRBV5-1	-	CASSYRTSNGYTF	TGCGCCAGCAGCTACAGGACGTCAAATGGCTACACCTTC
TRBJ2-1	TRBD2	TRBV9	many	CASSVVSGGAKVEQFF	TGTGCCAGCAGCGTAGTGAGCGGGGGGGCCAAGGTCGAGCAGTTCTTC
TRBJ1-4	-	TRBV3-1	few	CASSSTIRANEKLFF	TGTGCCAGCAGCTCCACCATTAGGGCTAATGAAAAACTGTTTTTT
TRBJ2-1	-	TRBV7-9	-	CASRPTGNGRNEQFF	TGTGCCAGCAGACCTACAGGGAACGGTCGCAATGAGCAGTTCTTC
TRBJ1-5	-	TRBV20-1	-	CSASRESQPQHF	TGCAGTGCCTCCAGGGAGAGCCAGCCCCAGCATTTT
TRBJ2-5	TRBD2	TRBV7-3	few	CASSLASGKGGETQYF	TGTGCCAGCAGCTTAGCTAGCGGGAAGGGCGGAGAGACCCAGTACTTC